Only a few counts were recorded for the clone carrying this T cell receptor beta chain. As yet, its antigen is unknown. Other DNA variants within this sample encode the same CDR3. Naive CD8 populations comprised CD45RO-negative cells positively selected for CCR7, excluding terminally differentiated effector memory CD45RA+ cells. Healthy HIV-negative adults without recent acute infections or vaccinations served as donors. Germline V lookup: CDR1 MNHNS, CDR2 SASEGT. This CDR3 comprises 13 residues. Trimming cost V 6 bases and J 1 base, with 10 bases left between them. These data originate in a study of shared clonotypes between healthy human individuals. Points from the study as a whole: Across subsets, estimated richness was generally greater for naive than for memory populations.

Some clones are missing from TCRdb's copy, which holds only in-frame ones; the method was immunoSEQ multiplex PCR. The sample includes roughly 2 million clones, about 95% seen only once; the top ten take 0.9% to 1.4%. This TCR was sampled from a man aged 18 to 30 in good health. The specimen was naive CD8+ T cells sorted from blood. The chain carries TRBV6-1 and TRBJ2-7; D might be TRBD1 (7 bases). The CDR3 bases are TGTGCCAGCAGCGCGGGACAGTCCTACGAGCAGTACTTC. Protein: CASSAGQSYEQYF.